One sample yielded the 8 T cell receptor beta chains listed below, sequenced in a study of shared clonotypes between healthy human individuals. The assay was immunoSEQ multiplex PCR, and TCRdb's table has in-frame clones only and misses some. The sample lists 800,000 or so clones; 96% were seen once. Terminally differentiated effector memory CD45RA+ cells were left out of the naive CD8 fraction, which was CD45RO-negative and positively selected for CCR7. The sequenced sample consisted of naive CD8+ T cells sorted from blood. The source of these receptors is a young man in good health.

The chain links TRBV7-9 to TRBJ1-5, with D possibly matching TRBD1 (6 bases). Per the germline V gene, CDR1 is SEHNR and CDR2 is FQNEAQ (reference sequence). There are 13 residues in the CDR3. The ends were cut back, 3 bases at V and 6 bases at J, with 9 bases in the middle. CDR3 bases: TGTGCCAGCAGCTTCGGGGGGGCTCAGCCCCAGCATTTT. Protein sequence: CASSFGGAQPQHF.

The rearrangement uses TRBV10-1 and TRBJ2-3; D may be TRBD1 (5 bases). This CDR3 is built from 15 residues. The V gene's germline CDR1 is WNHNN and CDR2 SYGVQD (reference sequence). The ends were cut back, 6 bases at V and 0 bases at J, with 13 bases in the middle. The CDR3 protein is CASSPTGGSTDTQYF. CDR3 sequence (DNA): TGCGCCAGCAGCCCTACAGGTGGAAGCACAGATACGCAGTATTTT.

The gene calls are TRBV5-1 and TRBJ2-3; D is tentatively TRBD1 or TRBD2 (6 bases each). Trimming left V 1 base short and J 4 bases short, with 7 bases between. The CDR3 has 13 amino acids. The germline gives CDR1 SGHRS, CDR2 YFSETQ. This CDR3 reads CASSLRGADTQYF. For the CDR3, the DNA is TGCGCCAGCAGCTTGAGGGGGGCAGATACGCAGTATTTT.

J is TRBJ1-2 and V is TRBV27; D perhaps matches TRBD1 (5 bases). The ends were cut back, 6 bases at V and 5 bases at J, with 16 bases in the middle. Germline-derived CDR1 and CDR2 are MNHEY and SMNVEV (reference sequence). The length of the CDR3 is 14 residues. CDR3 region: CASSRGAGFYGYTF. DNA of the CDR3: TGTGCCAGCAGCCGAGGGGCAGGGTTTTATGGCTACACCTTC.

The V and J genes are TRBV7-2 and TRBJ2-5; D is perhaps TRBD2 (6 bases). Trimming stripped 1 base from V and 4 bases from J, with 16 bases between. Germline V lookup: CDR1 SGHTA, CDR2 FQGNSA. This CDR3 comprises 16 residues. The DNA for the CDR3 is TGTGCCAGCAGCTTAGACGCGGGGTCGGCCCCAGAGACCCAGTACTTC. As protein: CASSLDAGSAPETQYF.

The V call is TRBV4-3, the J call TRBJ1-4; D might be TRBD1 (5 bases). The CDR3 has 15 residues. V gave up 4 bases and J gave up 8 bases, with 17 bases separating them. The germline V gene has CDR1 LGHNA and CDR2 YSLEER. The CDR3 region has the DNA TGCGCCAGCAGCCCGCGGGGGGGTCTAAACGAAAAACTGTTTTTT. This gives the protein CASSPRGGLNEKLFF.

This clone has more than one count but fewer than ten. V gene TRBV5-5 combines with J gene TRBJ1-5; 7 bases line up with TRBD1. After removal of 3 bases from V and 0 bases from J, the junction contained 3 bases not matched to a gene. The germline V gene has CDR1 SGHKS and CDR2 YYEKEE (reference sequence). This CDR3 is 15 amino acids long. As DNA, the CDR3 is TGTGCCAGCAGCTCCGGGACAGTTAGCAATCAGCCCCAGCATTTT. It specifies CASSSGTVSNQPQHF.

The J gene is TRBJ2-3, the V gene TRBV4-1, with a possible D match to TRBD1 (6 bases). Per the germline V gene, CDR1 is MGHRA and CDR2 is YSYEKL. The CDR3 is made up of 17 amino acids. The V end lost 1 base, the J end lost 2 bases, and 16 bases lay between the germline ends. The CDR3 loop reads CASSQAPNREPTDTQYF. The CDR3 coding sequence is TGCGCCAGCAGCCAAGCTCCCAACAGGGAGCCCACAGATACGCAGTATTTT.